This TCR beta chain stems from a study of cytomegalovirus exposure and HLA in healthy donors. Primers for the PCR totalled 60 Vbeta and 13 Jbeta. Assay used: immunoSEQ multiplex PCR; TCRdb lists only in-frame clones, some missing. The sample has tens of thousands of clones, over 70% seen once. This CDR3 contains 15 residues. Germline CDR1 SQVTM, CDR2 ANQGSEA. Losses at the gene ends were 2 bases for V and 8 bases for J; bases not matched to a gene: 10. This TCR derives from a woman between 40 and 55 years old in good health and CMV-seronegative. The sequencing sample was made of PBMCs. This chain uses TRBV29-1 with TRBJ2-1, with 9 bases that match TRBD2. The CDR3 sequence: CSVEKREAIGDEQFF. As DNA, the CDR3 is TGCAGCGTTGAAAAGCGGGAGGCTATCGGCGATGAGCAGTTCTTC.